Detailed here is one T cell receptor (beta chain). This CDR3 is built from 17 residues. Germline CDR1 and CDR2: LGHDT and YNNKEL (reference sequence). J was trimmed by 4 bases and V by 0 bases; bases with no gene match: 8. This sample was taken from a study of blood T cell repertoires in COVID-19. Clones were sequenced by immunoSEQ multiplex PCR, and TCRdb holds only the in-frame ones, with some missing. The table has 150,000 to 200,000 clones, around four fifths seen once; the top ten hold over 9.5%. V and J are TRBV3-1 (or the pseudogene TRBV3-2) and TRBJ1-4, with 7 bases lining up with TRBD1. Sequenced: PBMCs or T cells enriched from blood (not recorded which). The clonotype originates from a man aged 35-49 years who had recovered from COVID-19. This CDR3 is CASSQEIPGQINEKLFF. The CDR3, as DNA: TGTGCCAGCAGCCAAGAGATACCGGGACAGATTAATGAAAAACTGTTTTTT.